This T cell receptor (beta chain) originates from a study of shared clonotypes between healthy human individuals. Genomic DNA belonging to each subset was distributed in equal measure over several immunoSEQ plates. When replicate PCRs were run on unsorted PBMC, they used about 300 ng DNA, approximately 31,000 T cell genomes. Sequenced by immunoSEQ multiplex PCR; TCRdb stores in-frame clones only, minus some. The data show about 560,000 clones, with roughly four fifths seen just once and around 13% held by the top ten. The sample holds many counts of this clone. Per germline, CDR1 SGHRS and CDR2 YFSETQ. The CDR3 contains 13 residues. Trimming took off 3 bases at V and 11 bases at J, with 15 bases between the two ends.

The sample comprised PBMCs. This TCR was sampled from a woman between 40 and 55 years old in good health. Some clones in this sample may be carry-over from other donors' samples. The chain recombines TRBV5-1 with TRBJ1-5; no reliable D call. CDR3 DNA sequence: TGCGCCAGCAGCTGGATTAGTGGGGAGGCCCAGCATTTT. Its translation is CASSWISGEAQHF.